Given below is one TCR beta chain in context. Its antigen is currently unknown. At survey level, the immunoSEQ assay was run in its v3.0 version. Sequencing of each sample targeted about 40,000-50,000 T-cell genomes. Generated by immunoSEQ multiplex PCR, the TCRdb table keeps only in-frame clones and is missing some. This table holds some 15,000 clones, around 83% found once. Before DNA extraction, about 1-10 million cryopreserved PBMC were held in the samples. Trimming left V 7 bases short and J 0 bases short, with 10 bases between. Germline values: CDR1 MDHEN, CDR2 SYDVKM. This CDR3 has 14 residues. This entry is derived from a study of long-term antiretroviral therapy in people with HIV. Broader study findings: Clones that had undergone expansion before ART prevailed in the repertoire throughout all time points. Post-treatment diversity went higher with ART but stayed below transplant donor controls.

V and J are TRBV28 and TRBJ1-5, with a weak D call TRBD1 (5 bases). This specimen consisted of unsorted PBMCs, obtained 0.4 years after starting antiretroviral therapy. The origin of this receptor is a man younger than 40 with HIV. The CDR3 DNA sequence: TGTGCCAGCATTGTCCAGGGTAGCAATCAGCCCCAGCATTTT. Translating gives CASIVQGSNQPQHF.